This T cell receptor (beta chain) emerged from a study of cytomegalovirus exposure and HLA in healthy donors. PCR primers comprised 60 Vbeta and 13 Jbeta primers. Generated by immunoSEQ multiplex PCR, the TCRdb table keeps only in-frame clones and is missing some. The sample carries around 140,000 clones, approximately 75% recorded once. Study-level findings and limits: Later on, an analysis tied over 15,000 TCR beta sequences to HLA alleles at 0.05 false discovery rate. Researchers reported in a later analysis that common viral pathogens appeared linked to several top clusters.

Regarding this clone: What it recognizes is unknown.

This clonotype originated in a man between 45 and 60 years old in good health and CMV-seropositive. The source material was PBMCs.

The CDR3 DNA sequence: TGTGCCAGCAGCGTAGATCAGGCCCCCTACGAGCAGTACTTC. It is translated as CASSVDQAPYEQYF. The V gene is TRBV9, the J gene TRBJ2-5; D is undetermined. Near its end, the DNA agrees better with TRBJ2-7, so the J call may be wrong. CDR1 and CDR2 (germline): SGDLS, YYNGEE. There are 14 residues in the CDR3.